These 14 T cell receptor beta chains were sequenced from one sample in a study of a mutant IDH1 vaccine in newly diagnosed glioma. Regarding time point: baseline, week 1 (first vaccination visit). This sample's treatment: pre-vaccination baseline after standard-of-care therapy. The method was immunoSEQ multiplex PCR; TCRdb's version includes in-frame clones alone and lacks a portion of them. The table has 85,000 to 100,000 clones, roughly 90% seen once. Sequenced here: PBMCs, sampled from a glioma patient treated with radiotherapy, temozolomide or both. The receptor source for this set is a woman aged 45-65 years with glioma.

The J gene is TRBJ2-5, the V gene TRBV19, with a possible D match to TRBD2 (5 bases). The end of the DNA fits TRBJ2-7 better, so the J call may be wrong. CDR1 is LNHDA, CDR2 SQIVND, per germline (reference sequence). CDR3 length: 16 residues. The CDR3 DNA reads TGTGCCAGTAGTGACCGACTGAGCGGACGAACCTACGAGCAGTACTTC. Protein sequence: CASSDRLSGRTYEQYF.

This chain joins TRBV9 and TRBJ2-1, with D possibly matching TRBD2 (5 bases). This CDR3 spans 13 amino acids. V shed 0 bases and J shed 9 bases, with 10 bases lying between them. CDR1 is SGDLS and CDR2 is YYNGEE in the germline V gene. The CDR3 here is CASSVEGSGEQFF. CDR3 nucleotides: TGTGCCAGCAGCGTAGAGGGCAGCGGTGAGCAGTTCTTC.

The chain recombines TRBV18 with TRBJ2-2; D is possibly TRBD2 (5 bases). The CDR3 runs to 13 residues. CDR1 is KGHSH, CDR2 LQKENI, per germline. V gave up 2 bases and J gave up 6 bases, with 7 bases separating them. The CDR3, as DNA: TGTGCCAGCTCACCAGGGGAGTCCGGGGAGCTGTTTTTT. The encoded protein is CASSPGESGELFF.

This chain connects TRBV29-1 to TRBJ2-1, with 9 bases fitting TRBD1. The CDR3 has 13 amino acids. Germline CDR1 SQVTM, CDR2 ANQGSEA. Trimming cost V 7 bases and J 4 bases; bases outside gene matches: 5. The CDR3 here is CSARQGGYNEQFF. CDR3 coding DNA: TGCAGCGCACGACAGGGGGGTTACAATGAGCAGTTCTTC.

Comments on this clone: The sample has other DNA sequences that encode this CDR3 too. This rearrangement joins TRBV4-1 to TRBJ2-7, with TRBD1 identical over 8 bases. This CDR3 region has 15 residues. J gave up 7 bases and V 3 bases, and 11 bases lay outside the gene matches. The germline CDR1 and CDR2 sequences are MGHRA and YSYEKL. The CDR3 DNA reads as TGCGCCAGCAGCCAGGATACGGGGGACAGGAGGGAGCAGTACTTC. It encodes CASSQDTGDRREQYF.

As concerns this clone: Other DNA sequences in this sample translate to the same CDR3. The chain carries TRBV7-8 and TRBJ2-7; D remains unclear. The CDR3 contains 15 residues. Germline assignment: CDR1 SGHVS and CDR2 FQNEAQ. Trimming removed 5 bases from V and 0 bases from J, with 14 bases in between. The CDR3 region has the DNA TGTGCCAGCAGCCCGCTTGCACTGAGCTCCTACGAGCAGTACTTC. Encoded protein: CASSPLALSSYEQYF.

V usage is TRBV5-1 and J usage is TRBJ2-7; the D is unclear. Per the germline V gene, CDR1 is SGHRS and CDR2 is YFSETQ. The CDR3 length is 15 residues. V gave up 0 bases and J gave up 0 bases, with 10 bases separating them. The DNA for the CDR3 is TGCGCCAGCAGCTTGGGTTCGGACCTCTCCTACGAGCAGTACTTC. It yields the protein CASSLGSDLSYEQYF.

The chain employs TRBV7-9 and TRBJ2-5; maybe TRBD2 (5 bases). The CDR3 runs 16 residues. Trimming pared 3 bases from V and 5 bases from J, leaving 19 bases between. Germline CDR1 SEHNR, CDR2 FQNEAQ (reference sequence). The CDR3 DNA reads TGTGCCAGCAGCTTCATAGCGCGCGGAGTCGGGGAGACCCAGTACTTC. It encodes CASSFIARGVGETQYF.

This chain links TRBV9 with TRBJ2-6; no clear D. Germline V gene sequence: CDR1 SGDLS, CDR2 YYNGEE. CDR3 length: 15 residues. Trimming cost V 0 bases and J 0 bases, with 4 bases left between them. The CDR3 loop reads CASSVVSSGANVLTF. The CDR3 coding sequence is TGTGCCAGCAGCGTAGTCAGCTCTGGGGCCAACGTCCTGACTTTC.

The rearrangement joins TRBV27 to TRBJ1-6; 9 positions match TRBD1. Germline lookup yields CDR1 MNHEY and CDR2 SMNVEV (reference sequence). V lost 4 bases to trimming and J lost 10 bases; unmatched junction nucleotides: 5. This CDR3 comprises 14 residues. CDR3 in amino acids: CASSWGQGGSPLHF. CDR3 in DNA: TGTGCCAGCAGTTGGGGACAGGGAGGATCACCCCTCCACTTT.

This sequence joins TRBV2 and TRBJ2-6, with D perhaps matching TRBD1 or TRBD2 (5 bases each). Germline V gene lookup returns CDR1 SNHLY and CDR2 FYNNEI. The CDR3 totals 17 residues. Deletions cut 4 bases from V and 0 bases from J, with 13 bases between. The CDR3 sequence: CASSGQGPYSGANVLTF. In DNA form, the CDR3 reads TGTGCCAGCAGTGGGCAGGGACCATACTCTGGGGCCAACGTCCTGACTTTC. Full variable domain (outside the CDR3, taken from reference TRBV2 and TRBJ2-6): EPEVTQTPSHQVTQMGQEVILRCVPISNHLYFYWYRQILGQKVEFLVSFYNNEISEKSEIFDDQFSVERPDGSNFTLKIRSTKLEDSAMYFCASSGQGPYSGANVLTFGAGSRLTVL.

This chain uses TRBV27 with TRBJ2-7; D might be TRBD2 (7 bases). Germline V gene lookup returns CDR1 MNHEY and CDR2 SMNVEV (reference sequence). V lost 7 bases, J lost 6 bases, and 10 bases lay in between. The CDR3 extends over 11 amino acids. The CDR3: CASTRGGEQYF. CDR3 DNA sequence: TGTGCCAGCACAAGGGGGGGCGAGCAGTACTTC.

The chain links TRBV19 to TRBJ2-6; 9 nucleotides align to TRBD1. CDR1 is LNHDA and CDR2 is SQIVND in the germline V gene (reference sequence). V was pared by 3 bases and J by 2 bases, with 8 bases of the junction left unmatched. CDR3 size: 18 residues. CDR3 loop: CASSIETGGGTGANVLTF. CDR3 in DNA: TGTGCCAGTAGTATTGAGACAGGGGGAGGAACTGGGGCCAACGTCCTGACTTTC.

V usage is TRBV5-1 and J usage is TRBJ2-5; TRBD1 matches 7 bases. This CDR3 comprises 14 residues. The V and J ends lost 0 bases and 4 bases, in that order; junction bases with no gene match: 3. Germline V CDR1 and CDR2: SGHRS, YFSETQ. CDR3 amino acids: CASSLVQGRETQYF. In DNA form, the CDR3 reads TGCGCCAGCAGCTTGGTACAGGGGAGAGAGACCCAGTACTTC.